Each of the 18 T cell receptor beta chains below was sequenced from the same sample in a study of long-term antiretroviral therapy in people with HIV. Version v3.0 of the immunoSEQ assay ran at survey level. Using immunoSEQ multiplex PCR, the repertoire was profiled, and TCRdb retains in-frame clones only, with some absent. The repertoire holds 25,000 to 30,000 clones, more than 70% seen once, with less than 9.5% in the top ten. Sequenced material: unsorted PBMCs, taken 4.8 to 5 years after starting antiretroviral therapy. The receptor source for this set is a man aged 40-50 years with HIV.

The chain is built from TRBV27 and TRBJ2-7; 8 bases agree with TRBD2. This CDR3 region has 14 residues. The trim removed 0 bases at V and 4 bases at J, leaving 2 bases unmatched. CDR1 is MNHEY and CDR2 is SMNVEV in the germline V gene (reference sequence). The CDR3 DNA reads as TGTGCCAGCAGTTTATCCCGGGGGGGATACGAGCAGTACTTC. Translation: CASSLSRGGYEQYF.

A single count supports this clone. The rearrangement links TRBV6-5 to TRBJ2-2, with D unclear. V was trimmed by 7 bases and J by 5 bases, leaving 8 bases between them. CDR3 length: 12 amino acids. Germline V lookup: CDR1 MNHEY, CDR2 SVGAGI. CDR3 protein: CASTRETGELFF. As DNA, the CDR3 is TGTGCCAGCACAAGGGAAACCGGGGAGCTGTTTTTT.

This chain links TRBV7-8 with TRBJ2-7, with 9 bases lining up with TRBD2. This CDR3 has 17 residues. The germline gives CDR1 SGHVS, CDR2 FQNEAQ. V was pared by 0 bases and J by 0 bases, with 6 bases of the junction left unmatched. CDR3 in amino acids: CASSLASPSGNSYEQYF. The CDR3 DNA sequence: TGTGCCAGCAGCTTAGCGAGTCCTAGCGGGAACTCCTACGAGCAGTACTTC.

The chain is built from TRBV5-6 and TRBJ2-1, with 10 bases aligning to TRBD2. Germline CDR1 is SGHDT and CDR2 is YYEEEE. This CDR3 has 15 amino acids. The ends lost 4 bases at V and 3 bases at J; junction bases unmatched: 4. Written as DNA, the CDR3 is TGTGCCAGCAGCCCCGGGACTAGCGTCTACAATGAGCAGTTCTTC. As protein: CASSPGTSVYNEQFF.

The chain carries TRBV10-2 and TRBJ2-7; D unresolved. Looked up from germline, CDR1 is WSHSY and CDR2 is SAAADI. V was cut by 6 bases and J by 2 bases, with 8 bases left in between. This CDR3 comprises 12 residues. CDR3 region: CASRGITYEQYF. For the CDR3, the DNA is TGCGCCAGCAGAGGAATTACCTACGAGCAGTACTTC.

V usage is TRBV29-1 and J usage is TRBJ2-1; possibly TRBD2 for D (5 bases). Trimming took off 6 bases at V and 1 base at J, with 16 bases between the two ends. Per the germline V gene, CDR1 is SQVTM and CDR2 is ANQGSEA. The CDR3 spans 15 residues. The DNA of the CDR3 is TGCAGCGTCCATAGGCCCGGGGTATCCTACAATGAGCAGTTCTTC. Protein: CSVHRPGVSYNEQFF.

The chain uses TRBV7-2 and TRBJ2-6; D remains ambiguous. The CDR3 contains 15 residues. V was pared by 1 base and J by 3 bases, with 7 bases between. Germline CDR1 is SGHTA and CDR2 is FQGNSA. For the CDR3, the DNA is TGTGCCAGCAGCTTAGTAGCAAGTGGGGCCAACGTCCTGACTTTC. This encodes CASSLVASGANVLTF.

The chain recombines TRBV5-1 with TRBJ2-1, with D maybe TRBD1 (6 bases). Germline V gene lookup returns CDR1 SGHRS and CDR2 YFSETQ. Trimming cost V 0 bases and J 9 bases, with 10 bases left between them. The CDR3 spans 13 residues. This chain's CDR3 is CASSLEGQTEQFF. As DNA, the CDR3 is TGCGCCAGCAGCTTGGAAGGACAGACTGAGCAGTTCTTC.

The V gene is TRBV6-5, the J gene TRBJ2-2; D is undetermined. This CDR3 is 13 amino acids long. CDR1 and CDR2 (germline): MNHEY, SVGAGI. V was pared by 0 bases and J by 5 bases, with 4 bases between. In DNA form, the CDR3 reads TGTGCCAGCAGTTACTCGGGGACCGGGGAGCTGTTTTTT. Protein sequence: CASSYSGTGELFF.

The V call is TRBV5-4, the J call TRBJ1-1; D not certain. The CDR3 is made up of 12 amino acids. Deletions cut 4 bases from V and 0 bases from J, with 4 bases between. The germline gives CDR1 SGHNT, CDR2 YYREEE (reference sequence). CDR3 coding DNA: TGTGCCAGCAGCGCGCTGAACACTGAAGCTTTCTTT. It yields the protein CASSALNTEAFF.

The chain links TRBV2 to TRBJ1-1; 8 nucleotides agree with TRBD1. After removal of 3 bases from V and 2 bases from J, the junction contained 11 bases not matched to a gene. CDR3 length: 17 residues. Looked up from germline, CDR1 is SNHLY and CDR2 is FYNNEI. CDR3 DNA sequence: TGTGCCAGCAGTGACAGGGGGCGCAAAAGTCCAAACACTGAAGCTTTCTTT. This encodes CASSDRGRKSPNTEAFF.

The V call is TRBV29-1, the J call TRBJ2-7, with D perhaps matching TRBD1 (5 bases). Germline V gives CDR1 SQVTM, CDR2 ANQGSEA. Between the trimmed V and J ends, which lost 4 bases and 4 bases, there was a span of 11 bases. There are 12 residues in the CDR3. The CDR3 DNA sequence: TGCAGCGTTGTTGAGTCAGGGTACGAGCAGTACTTC. It specifies CSVVESGYEQYF.

J is TRBJ1-1 and V is TRBV7-8; D remains ambiguous. The V end was cut by 2 bases, the J end by 0 bases, with 4 bases between. The V gene's germline CDR1 is SGHVS and CDR2 FQNEAQ. This CDR3 region has 13 residues. The CDR3 DNA follows: TGTGCCAGCAGCTTACAAATGAACACTGAAGCTTTCTTT. This translates into CASSLQMNTEAFF.

The chain employs TRBV27 and TRBJ2-1, with a possible D match to TRBD2 (5 bases). Germline values: CDR1 MNHEY, CDR2 SMNVEV (reference sequence). The V and J ends lost 2 bases and 6 bases respectively, with 11 bases between them. This CDR3 spans 14 amino acids. CDR3 sequence: CASSLMASSNEQFF. CDR3 nucleotide sequence: TGTGCCAGCAGTTTAATGGCTAGCAGCAATGAGCAGTTCTTC.

The chain recombines TRBV10-3 with TRBJ1-2, with D unresolved. The germline V gene encodes CDR1 ENHRY and CDR2 SYGVKD. The V gene lost 2 bases and the J gene lost 2 bases, with 9 bases spanning the gap. The CDR3 extends over 14 amino acids. CDR3 sequence reads: CAISEGPGNYGYTF. CDR3 in DNA: TGTGCCATCAGTGAGGGGCCCGGGAACTATGGCTACACCTTC.

The chain employs TRBV27 and TRBJ2-3, with D perhaps TRBD2 (6 bases). This CDR3 region has 15 residues. CDR1 and CDR2 from the germline V gene are MNHEY and SMNVEV (reference sequence). V was shortened by 4 bases and J by 0 bases, with 11 bases between the two germline ends. CDR3 DNA: TGTGCCAGCAGTTCTCCGGGACTGAGCACAGATACGCAGTATTTT. This codes for CASSSPGLSTDTQYF.

The V gene is TRBV7-2, the J gene TRBJ1-5; D is unclear. The germline gives CDR1 SGHTA, CDR2 FQGNSA. V was cut by 5 bases and J by 7 bases, with 12 bases left in between. The CDR3 loop spans 13 amino acids. CDR3 region: CASSPDQVQPQHF. CDR3 nucleotides: TGTGCCAGCAGCCCCGATCAAGTGCAGCCCCAGCATTTT.

The chain is built from TRBV14 and TRBJ2-1, with unresolved D. The CDR3 loop spans 16 amino acids. Germline assignment: CDR1 SGHDN and CDR2 FVKESK. Trimming removed 2 bases at V and 4 bases at J, with 15 bases between. CDR3 residues: CASSQYWGLAYNEQFF. Written as DNA, the CDR3 is TGTGCCAGCAGCCAATATTGGGGATTAGCATACAATGAGCAGTTCTTC.